The source of this T cell receptor beta chain is a study of T cells in Graves' hyperthyroidism and ophthalmopathy. Study-wide context: The authors collected peripheral blood at initial diagnosis, before any treatment.

It was around 11 ml of fresh peripheral blood that supplied the PBMCs. This clonotype has a handful of counts. Amplification of TCR beta CDR3 regions was performed using RNA transcripts as template. HTBI primers were the set used in a first-round RT-PCR of the TCR CDR3. MiXCR was run by TCRdb on the multiplex PCR reads, yielding one entry per CDR3 protein. The sample records nearly 600,000 distinct CDR3 sequences, over 12% being singletons. Sequences were obtained from blood. The source is a woman aged 18 to 35 with Graves' ophthalmopathy.

CDR3 in DNA: TGCGCCAGCAGCCCACCGGGACAGGGGGCTATGAGTATCTATGGCTACACCTTC. Its protein is CASSPPGQGAMSIYGYTF. This chain connects TRBV4-3 to TRBJ1-2; 12 bases align to TRBD1. V was pared by 4 bases and J by 4 bases, with 13 bases of the junction left unmatched. This CDR3 is 18 amino acids long. The V gene's germline CDR1 is LGHNA and CDR2 YSLEER.